The 22 T cell receptor beta chains presented below share a single source sample, sequenced in a study of T cell repertoires in cytomegalovirus infection. TCRdb itself ran the reads through MiXCR, one entry per CDR3 protein. Among 250,000 or so distinct CDR3 sequences, approximately 10% were seen once, and the ten largest hold approximately 15%. The sequencing sample was made of PBMCs. The receptors originated from a human donor in good health (CMV status not recorded). Some clones in this sample may be carry-over from other donors' samples.

The V call is TRBV5-1, the J call TRBJ2-1, with 13 nucleotides matching TRBD2. This CDR3 is 17 amino acids long. Germline trimming cut 4 bases from V and 5 bases from J; bases unmatched to any gene: 9. The V gene's germline CDR1 is SGHRS and CDR2 YFSETQ. The CDR3 coding sequence is TGCGCCAGCAGCCCGCTTGGACTAGCGGGAGTAGACAATGAGCAGTTCTTC. The encoded protein is CASSPLGLAGVDNEQFF.

This clonotype has at least ten counts. This rearrangement joins TRBV20-1 to TRBJ1-2; D is unresolved. The CDR3 loop spans 13 amino acids. V shed 4 bases and J shed 1 base, with 10 bases lying between them. Per germline, CDR1 DFQATT and CDR2 SNEGSKA (reference sequence). Written as DNA, the CDR3 is TGCAGTGCTATACGACGGGATAACTATGGCTACACCTTC. Residues: CSAIRRDNYGYTF.

This chain joins TRBV2 and TRBJ1-6; D gene ambiguous. Trimming stripped 1 base from V and 0 bases from J, with 7 bases between. The germline V gene has CDR1 SNHLY and CDR2 FYNNEI. The CDR3 consists of 16 residues. The CDR3 DNA reads TGTGCCAGCAGTGAAGAACTGAGCTCCTATAATTCACCCCTCCACTTT. Translated: CASSEELSSYNSPLHF. Based on the CDR3 plus reference TRBV2 and TRBJ1-6, the full variable domain is EPEVTQTPSHQVTQMGQEVILRCVPISNHLYFYWYRQILGQKVEFLVSFYNNEISEKSEIFDDQFSVERPDGSNFTLKIRSTKLEDSAMYFCASSEELSSYNSPLHFGNGTRLTVT.

This clonotype was counted many times. The chain recombines TRBV11-3 with TRBJ1-1; D gene uncertain. The ends were cut back, 4 bases at V and 1 base at J, with 13 bases in the middle. The germline V gene encodes CDR1 SGHNT and CDR2 YENEEA. CDR3 length: 15 residues. The CDR3 DNA follows: TGTGCCAGCAGCTCTTCACTTGGAGGGAACACTGAAGCTTTCTTT. The encoded protein is CASSSSLGGNTEAFF.

J is TRBJ2-2 and V is TRBV7-8; D is uncertain. V lost 5 bases, J lost 5 bases, and 15 bases lay in between. The CDR3 covers 15 residues. Germline V gene data show CDR1 as SGHVS and CDR2 as FQNEAQ. DNA of the CDR3: TGTGCCAGCAGCCCAAGCACCCCCGTGACCGGGGAGCTGTTTTTT. As protein: CASSPSTPVTGELFF.

V is TRBV29-1 and J is TRBJ1-3, with 8 bases aligning to TRBD1. The CDR3 loop spans 14 amino acids. CDR1 and CDR2 (germline): SQVTM, ANQGSEA. Unmatched junction bases numbered 2, after V lost 4 bases and J lost 0 bases. CDR3 sequence: CSVGDRISGNTIYF. CDR3 sequence (DNA): TGCAGCGTTGGGGACAGGATCTCTGGAAACACCATATATTTT.

The chain recombines TRBV12-3 or TRBV12-4 with TRBJ2-1; D is possibly TRBD1 or TRBD2 (5 bases each). Trimming took off 8 bases at V and 9 bases at J, with 17 bases between the two ends. The CDR3 has 13 amino acids. In DNA, the CDR3 is TGTGCCAGCTTTTCCGGGACCCTGCCTGAGCAGTTCTTC. This codes for CASFSGTLPEQFF.

This rearrangement joins TRBV20-1 to TRBJ2-3; 7 bases match TRBD1. Germline values: CDR1 DFQATT, CDR2 SNEGSKA (reference sequence). The CDR3 is 16 amino acids. Trimming removed 0 bases from V and 2 bases from J; junction bases left unmatched: 8. The CDR3 loop reads CSARDRDRPNTDTQYF. For the CDR3, the DNA is TGCAGTGCTAGAGATCGGGACAGACCTAACACAGATACGCAGTATTTT.

There are many counts of this clonotype. The chain joins TRBV7-2 to TRBJ1-2; tentative D call: TRBD1 (5 bases). Germline values: CDR1 SGHTA, CDR2 FQGNSA. CDR3 size: 17 residues. Between the trimmed V and J ends, which lost 3 bases and 0 bases, there was a span of 17 bases. CDR3 bases: TGTGCCAGCAGCTTGTTCCAGGGTGGGCAGGCTAACTATGGCTACACCTTC. Amino acids: CASSLFQGGQANYGYTF.

This clonotype appeared many times. This rearrangement joins TRBV6-1 to TRBJ2-3; 8 bases line up with TRBD2. Germline CDR1 reads MNHNS; CDR2 reads SASEGT. V dropped 6 bases and J dropped 5; count of bases not matched to a gene: 10. This CDR3 is built from 15 residues. Written as DNA, the CDR3 is TGTGCCAGCAGAGGAACGGGGGGGGGTAGAGATACGCAGTATTTT. Translation: CASRGTGGGRDTQYF.

This clonotype was recorded many times. The chain couples TRBV11-3 to TRBJ2-1, with a possible D match to TRBD2 (5 bases). V lost 1 base, J lost 7 bases, and 14 bases lay in between. Germline assignment: CDR1 SGHNT and CDR2 YENEEA. The CDR3 sequence is 15 residues long. The CDR3 spells CASSLVAADWNEQFF. CDR3 DNA sequence: TGTGCCAGCAGCTTAGTTGCAGCGGACTGGAATGAGCAGTTCTTC.

The sample holds many counts of this clonotype. This chain connects TRBV27 to TRBJ1-4, with D possibly being TRBD1 (5 bases). Trimming left V 2 bases short and J 7 bases short, with 17 bases between. The CDR3 has 16 residues. Germline loops: CDR1 MNHEY, CDR2 SMNVEV (reference sequence). CDR3 sequence: CASSLRVREATEKLFF. In nucleotides, the CDR3 is TGTGCCAGCAGTTTAAGAGTCAGGGAGGCGACTGAAAAACTGTTTTTT.

The sample holds many counts of this clonotype. J is TRBJ2-5 and V is TRBV7-2; D assignment may be TRBD1 or TRBD2 (5 bases each). Germline CDR1 and CDR2: SGHTA and FQGNSA. This CDR3 has 15 amino acids. Trimming took 5 bases from V and 3 from J, leaving 16 bases between them. This CDR3 is CASSLRGAPEETQYF. The CDR3, as DNA: TGTGCCAGCAGCCTTCGGGGCGCGCCCGAAGAGACCCAGTACTTC.

V is TRBV13 and J is TRBJ2-3, with 7 nucleotides matching TRBD2. Trimming removed 3 bases from V and 0 bases from J; junction bases left unmatched: 6. Germline loops: CDR1 PRHDT, CDR2 FYEKMQ (reference sequence). The CDR3 totals 16 residues. This CDR3 reads CASSFSGEPSTDTQYF. The CDR3 region has the DNA TGTGCCAGCAGCTTCAGCGGGGAGCCCAGCACAGATACGCAGTATTTT.

The V gene is TRBV29-1, the J gene TRBJ2-3; D remains unclear. The CDR3 extends over 13 amino acids. Trimming stripped 5 bases from V and 1 base from J, with 10 bases between. Germline values: CDR1 SQVTM, CDR2 ANQGSEA. The CDR3 sequence: CSVCQVGTDTQYF. The CDR3 nucleotides read TGCAGCGTTTGCCAAGTCGGCACAGATACGCAGTATTTT.

In its sample, this clonotype was seen many times. The chain is built from TRBV7-2 and TRBJ1-4; D is unresolved. This CDR3 contains 16 residues. Germline values: CDR1 SGHTA, CDR2 FQGNSA. Trimming shortened V by 5 bases and J by 1 base, and 14 bases separated the two germline ends. In DNA form, the CDR3 reads TGTGCCAGCAGCGATCAATCAGCTAAAACTAATGAAAAACTGTTTTTT. Residues: CASSDQSAKTNEKLFF. Combining the CDR3 with reference TRBV7-2 and TRBJ1-4 gives the whole variable domain GAGVSQSPSNKVTEKGKDVELRCDPISGHTALYWYRQSLGQGLEFLIYFQGNSAPDKSGLPSDRFSAERTGGSVSTLTIQRTQQEDSAVYLCASSDQSAKTNEKLFFGSGTQLSVL.

This clonotype occurred many times. The chain joins TRBV7-2 to TRBJ1-1; D is possibly TRBD1 (5 bases). Trimming removed 3 bases at V and 1 base at J, with 6 bases between. The CDR3 is 13 residues long. Germline CDR1 and CDR2: SGHTA and FQGNSA. CDR3 in DNA: TGTGCCAGCAGCTTTACAGGGAACACTGAAGCTTTCTTT. Translation gives CASSFTGNTEAFF.

This clonotype was seen more than once but under ten times. The V gene is TRBV6-6, the J gene TRBJ1-2, with 7 nucleotides matching TRBD1. The V and J ends lost 2 bases and 6 bases, in that order; junction bases with no gene match: 9. The germline V gene encodes CDR1 MNHNY and CDR2 SVGAGI (reference sequence). The CDR3 runs 15 residues. The CDR3 bases are TGTGCCAGCAGTTACATTGCACAGGGGACCCATGGCTACACCTTC. Translating gives CASSYIAQGTHGYTF.

This clonotype was seen more than once but under ten times. The rearrangement uses TRBV27 and TRBJ2-1; TRBD1 matches 8 bases. The CDR3 runs to 15 residues. V lost 5 bases and J lost 7; bases outside the gene matches: 10. CDR1 is MNHEY and CDR2 is SMNVEV in the germline V gene (reference sequence). CDR3 in amino acids: CASSRKTGVSNEQFF. As DNA, the CDR3 is TGTGCCAGCAGTCGAAAGACAGGGGTCTCTAATGAGCAGTTCTTC.

The rearrangement uses TRBV6-2 or TRBV6-3 and TRBJ2-5; 7 nucleotides agree with TRBD1. CDR3 length: 14 residues. The ends lost 3 bases at V and 6 bases at J; junction bases unmatched: 7. Germline lookup yields CDR1 MNHEY and CDR2 SVGEGT. CDR3 DNA: TGTGCCAGCAGTTATTCGACAGGGATGCAGACCCAGTACTTC. This encodes CASSYSTGMQTQYF.

This clonotype was counted many times. The chain links TRBV7-2 to TRBJ2-5, with TRBD2 as a possible D gene (5 bases). Trimming pared 0 bases from V and 7 bases from J, leaving 12 bases between. CDR1 and CDR2 from the germline V gene are SGHTA and FQGNSA. This CDR3 contains 14 residues. CDR3 DNA: TGTGCCAGCAGCTTAGCTGTGGAACGGGGGACCCAGTACTTC. It codes for CASSLAVERGTQYF.

This clonotype has just a few counts. The chain employs TRBV20-1 and TRBJ2-5; D unclear. The germline V gene has CDR1 DFQATT and CDR2 SNEGSKA (reference sequence). The CDR3 length is 12 residues. With 0 bases removed from V and 5 bases from J, the gap between germline ends came to 7 bases. CDR3 in DNA: TGCAGTGCTAGAGACAATAGTGAGACCCAGTACTTC. Protein sequence: CSARDNSETQYF.